The 16 T cell receptor beta chains listed next were all sequenced from one sample in a study of control samples from healthy donors and cancer patients. Generated by immunoSEQ multiplex PCR, the TCRdb table keeps only in-frame clones and is missing some. This sample yields 120,000 or so clones, of which 80% to 90% are seen a single time; about 2.7% belongs to the top ten. Sequenced input: blood. These receptors were collected from a man aged 60 to 75 in good health.

This chain uses TRBV5-1 with TRBJ1-3; D perhaps matches TRBD1 (5 bases). Trimming shortened V by 3 bases and J by 0 bases, and 10 bases separated the two germline ends. The CDR3 runs 15 residues. Germline values: CDR1 SGHRS, CDR2 YFSETQ. CDR3 loop: CASSSTAYSGNTIYF. The DNA of the CDR3 is TGCGCCAGCAGCTCGACAGCTTACTCTGGAAACACCATATATTTT.

This CDR3 reads CASSETAASDNEQFF. The CDR3 DNA sequence: TGTGCCAGCAGTGAAACAGCGGCTAGCGACAATGAGCAGTTCTTC. This sequence joins TRBV2 and TRBJ2-1; a weak D match, TRBD2 (6 bases). CDR1 SNHLY and CDR2 FYNNEI come from the germline V gene. This CDR3 contains 15 residues. V dropped 2 bases and J dropped 5 bases, with 13 bases sitting between them.

This CDR3 is CASKLSNQPQHF. The CDR3 coding sequence is TGTGCCAGTAAGCTGAGCAATCAGCCCCAGCATTTT. The rearrangement links TRBV28 to TRBJ1-5; D is unresolved. This CDR3 has 12 amino acids. Germline V gene lookup returns CDR1 MDHEN and CDR2 SYDVKM. Trimming took off 9 bases at V and 1 base at J, with 7 bases between the two ends.

The chain links TRBV5-1 to TRBJ1-1, with D hard to call. This CDR3 region has 13 residues. Germline CDR1 reads SGHRS; CDR2 reads YFSETQ. V lost 2 bases, J lost 3 bases, and 8 bases lay in between. CDR3 coding DNA: TGCGCCAGCAGCTTTGCAGACTACACTGAAGCTTTCTTT. Protein: CASSFADYTEAFF.

V is TRBV3-1 (or the pseudogene TRBV3-2) and J is TRBJ2-1; 10 nucleotides match TRBD2. The germline gives CDR1 LGHDT, CDR2 YNNKEL (reference sequence). The V gene end was trimmed by 1 base and the J gene end by 5 bases; junction bases not matched to a gene: 8. The CDR3 loop spans 17 amino acids. CDR3 DNA sequence: TGTGCCAGCAGCCAAGTGCAGAAGCTAGCGGGGGACAATGAGCAGTTCTTC. Its translation: CASSQVQKLAGDNEQFF.

The chain combines TRBV27 with TRBJ1-5; no definite D call. The CDR3 length is 15 residues. Trimming left V 3 bases short and J 3 bases short, with 12 bases between. CDR1 is MNHEY and CDR2 is SMNVEV in the germline V gene (reference sequence). CDR3 coding DNA: TGTGCCAGCAGTTTTCCCGTAAGCTCCAATCAGCCCCAGCATTTT. This codes for CASSFPVSSNQPQHF.

Points on this clone: Other DNA sequences in the same sample also yield this CDR3. The V call is TRBV28, the J call TRBJ1-1; a possible D gene is TRBD1 (5 bases). The CDR3 loop spans 15 amino acids. The germline V and J ends were trimmed by 0 bases and 0 bases, with 8 bases remaining between them. Germline values: CDR1 MDHEN, CDR2 SYDVKM. The CDR3 sequence is CASSLWAGVNTEAFF. The CDR3 DNA reads TGTGCCAGCAGTTTATGGGCGGGGGTGAACACTGAAGCTTTCTTT.

The chain combines TRBV5-1 with TRBJ1-1; TRBD1 is a possible D gene (6 bases). From germline, CDR1 is SGHRS and CDR2 YFSETQ. The CDR3 contains 16 residues. Trimming stripped 4 bases from V and 3 bases from J, with 19 bases between. This chain's CDR3 is CASSPRLTGSDTEAFF. The CDR3 bases are TGCGCCAGCAGCCCTCGGTTGACAGGTTCTGACACTGAAGCTTTCTTT.

The genes are TRBV6-5 and TRBJ2-7; D gene uncertain. This CDR3 spans 14 amino acids. The germline V gene encodes CDR1 MNHEY and CDR2 SVGAGI. V was pared by 7 bases and J by 1 base, with 14 bases between. CDR3 protein: CASNPGPQSYEQYF. The CDR3 DNA sequence: TGTGCCAGCAACCCGGGTCCTCAGTCCTACGAGCAGTACTTC.

This clone was seen a handful of times. The rearrangement uses TRBV5-5 and TRBJ2-1; TRBD2 aligns across 8 bases. This CDR3 has 16 amino acids. The germline V gene has CDR1 SGHKS and CDR2 YYEKEE (reference sequence). Trimming took 3 bases from V and 9 from J; bases not matched to a gene: 14. The CDR3 sequence is CASSSRLSSGVSEQFF. The CDR3 DNA sequence: TGTGCCAGCAGCTCTAGATTGAGTAGCGGGGTGTCTGAGCAGTTCTTC.

V usage is TRBV28 and J usage is TRBJ2-4; perhaps D is TRBD1 or TRBD2 (6 bases each). The length of the CDR3 is 15 residues. Germline CDR1 reads MDHEN; CDR2 reads SYDVKM. The V and J ends lost 5 bases and 1 base respectively, with 12 bases between them. The CDR3 DNA sequence: TGTGCCAGCAGTCCGGGGGCGGATGCCAAAAACATTCAGTACTTC. Translating it yields CASSPGADAKNIQYF.

The chain employs TRBV6-5 and TRBJ2-5, with TRBD1 matching 9 bases. The trim removed 5 bases at V and 2 bases at J, leaving 6 bases unmatched. In germline, CDR1 is MNHEY, CDR2 SVGAGI. The CDR3 sequence is 15 residues long. CDR3 loop: CASSNGQGPQETQYF. DNA of the CDR3: TGTGCCAGCAGTAATGGACAGGGGCCACAAGAGACCCAGTACTTC.

The chain has TRBV30 and TRBJ1-1, with D perhaps matching TRBD1 (5 bases). The V gene's germline CDR1 is GTSNPN and CDR2 SVGIG (reference sequence). The length of the CDR3 is 12 residues. V lost 1 base, J lost 4 bases, and 7 bases lay in between. This CDR3 reads CAWSEGPTEAFF. As DNA, the CDR3 is TGTGCCTGGAGTGAGGGACCCACTGAAGCTTTCTTT.

In its sample, this clone was seen once. The V call is TRBV7-9, the J call TRBJ1-2; 7 nucleotides match TRBD1. CDR3 length: 14 residues. With V trimmed by 3 bases and J by 7 bases, 8 bases remained unmatched. Germline loops: CDR1 SEHNR, CDR2 FQNEAQ (reference sequence). The CDR3 DNA follows: TGTGCCAGCAGCTTCGAGGGGGCAAACGCTGGCTACACCTTC. It yields the protein CASSFEGANAGYTF.

This clone was seen just once. The chain carries TRBV23-1 and TRBJ2-2, with TRBD1 identical over 8 bases. TRBV23-1 is annotated as an ORF whose role is uncertain. The CDR3 covers 15 residues. J lost 4 bases, V lost 7 bases, and 8 bases had no gene match. The CDR3 reads CASICRTGTTGELFF. DNA of the CDR3: TGCGCCAGCATTTGCCGGACAGGGACCACCGGGGAGCTGTTTTTT.

J is TRBJ1-2 and V is TRBV28, with TRBD1 identical over 7 bases. This CDR3 has 15 amino acids. The ends lost 4 bases at V and 2 bases at J; junction bases unmatched: 7. Germline CDR1 is MDHEN and CDR2 is SYDVKM. CDR3 nucleotide sequence: TGTGCCAGCAGTTCCACAGGGGCGGTAAACTATGGCTACACCTTC. This encodes CASSSTGAVNYGYTF.